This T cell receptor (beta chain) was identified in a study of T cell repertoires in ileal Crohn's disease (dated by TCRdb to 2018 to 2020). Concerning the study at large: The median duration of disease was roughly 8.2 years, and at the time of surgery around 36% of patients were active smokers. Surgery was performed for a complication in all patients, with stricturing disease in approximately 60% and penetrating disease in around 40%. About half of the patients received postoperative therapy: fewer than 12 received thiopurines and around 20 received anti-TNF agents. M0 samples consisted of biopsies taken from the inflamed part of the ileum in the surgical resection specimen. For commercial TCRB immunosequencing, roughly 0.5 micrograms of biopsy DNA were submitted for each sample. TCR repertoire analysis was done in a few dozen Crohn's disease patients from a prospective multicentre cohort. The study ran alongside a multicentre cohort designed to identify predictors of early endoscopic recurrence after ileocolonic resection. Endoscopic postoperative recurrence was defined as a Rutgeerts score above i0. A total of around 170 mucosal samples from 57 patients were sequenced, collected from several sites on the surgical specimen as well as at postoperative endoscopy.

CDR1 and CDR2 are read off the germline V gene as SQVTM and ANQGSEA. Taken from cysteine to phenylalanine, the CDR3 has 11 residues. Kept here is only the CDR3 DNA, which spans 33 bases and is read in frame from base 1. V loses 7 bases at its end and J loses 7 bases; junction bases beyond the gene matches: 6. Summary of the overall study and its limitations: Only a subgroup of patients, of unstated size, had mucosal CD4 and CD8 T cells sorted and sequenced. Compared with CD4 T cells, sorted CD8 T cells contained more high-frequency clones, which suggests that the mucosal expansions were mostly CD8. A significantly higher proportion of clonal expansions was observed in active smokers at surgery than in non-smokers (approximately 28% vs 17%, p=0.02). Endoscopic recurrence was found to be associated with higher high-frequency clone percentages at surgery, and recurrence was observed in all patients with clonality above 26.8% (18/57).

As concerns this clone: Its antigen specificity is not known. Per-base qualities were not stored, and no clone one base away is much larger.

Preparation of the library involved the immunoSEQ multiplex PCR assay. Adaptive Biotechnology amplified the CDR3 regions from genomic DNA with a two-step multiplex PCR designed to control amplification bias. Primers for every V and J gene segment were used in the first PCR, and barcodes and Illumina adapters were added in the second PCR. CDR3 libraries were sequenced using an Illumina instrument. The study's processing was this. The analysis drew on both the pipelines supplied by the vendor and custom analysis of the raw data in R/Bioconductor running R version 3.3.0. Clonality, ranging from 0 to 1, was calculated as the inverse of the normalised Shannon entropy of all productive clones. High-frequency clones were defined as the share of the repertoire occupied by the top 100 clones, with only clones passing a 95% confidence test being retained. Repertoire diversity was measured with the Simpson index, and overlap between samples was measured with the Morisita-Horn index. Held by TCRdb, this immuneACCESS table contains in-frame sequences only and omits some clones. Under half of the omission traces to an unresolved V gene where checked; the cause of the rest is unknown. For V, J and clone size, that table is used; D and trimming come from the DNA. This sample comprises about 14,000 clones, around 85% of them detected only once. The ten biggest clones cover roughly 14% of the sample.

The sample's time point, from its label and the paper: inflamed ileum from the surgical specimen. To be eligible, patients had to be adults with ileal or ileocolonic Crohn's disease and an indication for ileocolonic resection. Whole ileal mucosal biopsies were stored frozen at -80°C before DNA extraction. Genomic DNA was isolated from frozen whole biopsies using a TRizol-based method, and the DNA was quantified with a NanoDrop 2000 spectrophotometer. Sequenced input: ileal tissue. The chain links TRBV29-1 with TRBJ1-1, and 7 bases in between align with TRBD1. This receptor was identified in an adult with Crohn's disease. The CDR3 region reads CSARGSVEAFF. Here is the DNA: TGCAGCGCCAGGGGGTCGGTTGAAGCTTTCTTT.